This paragraph reports one TCR beta chain. Its recognized antigen is unknown. No quality values exist for individual bases; no much larger clone is one base distant. This specimen belongs to a study of low-dose radiotherapy and immunotherapy resistance in tumors (dated by TCRdb to the early 2020s). For the study in its entirety: In Cohort 1, each fraction delivered 0.5 Gy every 2 weeks, and the prescribed total PTV dose was 6.5 Gy. In Cohort 2, 1 Gy per fraction was delivered every two weeks, for a total of 13 Gy over 26 weeks. Patients were given nivolumab as a 240 mg flat dose every two weeks and ipilimumab at 1 mg/kg every six weeks, with both drugs delivered intravenously. Intravenous cyclophosphamide at 200 mg/m2 was administered every two weeks, one day ahead of each radiation and immunotherapy administration. Starting on cycle 1 day 1, patients took 300 mg of aspirin by mouth once daily for four cycles. Randomization of trial participants into treatment groups was not performed. The translational analysis covered eight patients: three from the first dose cohort and the first five from the second dose cohort.

The label giving this sample's time point can be read as: before trial treatment. Donors were enrolled in RACIN, a single-arm phase I dose-escalation trial in which nivolumab, ipilimumab, aspirin, low-dose cyclophosphamide and low-dose radiotherapy were combined. Patients with advanced, TIL-negative solid tumors were considered eligible. The CDR3 starts with the cysteine, ends with the phenylalanine, and has 14 residues. Just CDR3 DNA is preserved here, 42 bases in frame from base 1. V is pruned by 5 bases and J by 5 bases, leaving 7 bases of the junction without a gene match. This sample was sequenced with an Illumina HiSeq 2500. First-strand cDNA was synthesized with Superscript III and a set of TRAV- and TRBV-specific primers, covering both TCRalpha and TCRbeta chains. TCRs were amplified with Phusion for 20 to 25 PCR cycles, with a constant-region primer paired with the adapter attached to the V primers. Isolated mRNA was amplified with the MessageAmp II aRNA Amplification Kit, using a roughly 15-hour in vitro transcription at 37°C. The Dynabeads mRNA DIRECT Purification Kit was used to isolate the mRNA for TCR sequencing. Indexed Illumina adapters were added in a second Phusion PCR of 25 to 30 cycles, and the PCR products were purified with AMPure XP beads. The paper's data handling went like this. Custom Perl scripts pooled TCR sequences encoding the same protein, removed out-of-frame sequences and computed each clonotype's abundance. Any TCR sequence backed by just one read was left out of the analysis. Repertoire metrics included Shannon entropy, Gini index, clonality, richness, and frequency of TCRs shared between repertoires. TCRdb took the public reads, trimmed them with fastp at Q25, ran MiXCR for clone calling and kept in-frame beta chains. Rows with a matching CDR3 protein are joined into one entry that keeps the most common DNA and genes. What appears here as the V and J calls and clone size reflects TCRdb's work, not the paper's. The sample table records under 90,000 distinct CDR3 sequences; over 15% of these occur just once. About 2.5% of the sample belongs to the ten largest clones.

This sequence originates from a male donor with prostate cancer. Source: PBMCs, taken before treatment. Recombination joined TRBV12-3 or TRBV12-4 with TRBJ2-5, with TRBD2 matching 8 junction bases. The CDR3 is CASSGRGVGETQYF. The sequenced DNA: TGTGCCAGCAGTGGGCGGGGGGTCGGGGAGACCCAGTACTTC.